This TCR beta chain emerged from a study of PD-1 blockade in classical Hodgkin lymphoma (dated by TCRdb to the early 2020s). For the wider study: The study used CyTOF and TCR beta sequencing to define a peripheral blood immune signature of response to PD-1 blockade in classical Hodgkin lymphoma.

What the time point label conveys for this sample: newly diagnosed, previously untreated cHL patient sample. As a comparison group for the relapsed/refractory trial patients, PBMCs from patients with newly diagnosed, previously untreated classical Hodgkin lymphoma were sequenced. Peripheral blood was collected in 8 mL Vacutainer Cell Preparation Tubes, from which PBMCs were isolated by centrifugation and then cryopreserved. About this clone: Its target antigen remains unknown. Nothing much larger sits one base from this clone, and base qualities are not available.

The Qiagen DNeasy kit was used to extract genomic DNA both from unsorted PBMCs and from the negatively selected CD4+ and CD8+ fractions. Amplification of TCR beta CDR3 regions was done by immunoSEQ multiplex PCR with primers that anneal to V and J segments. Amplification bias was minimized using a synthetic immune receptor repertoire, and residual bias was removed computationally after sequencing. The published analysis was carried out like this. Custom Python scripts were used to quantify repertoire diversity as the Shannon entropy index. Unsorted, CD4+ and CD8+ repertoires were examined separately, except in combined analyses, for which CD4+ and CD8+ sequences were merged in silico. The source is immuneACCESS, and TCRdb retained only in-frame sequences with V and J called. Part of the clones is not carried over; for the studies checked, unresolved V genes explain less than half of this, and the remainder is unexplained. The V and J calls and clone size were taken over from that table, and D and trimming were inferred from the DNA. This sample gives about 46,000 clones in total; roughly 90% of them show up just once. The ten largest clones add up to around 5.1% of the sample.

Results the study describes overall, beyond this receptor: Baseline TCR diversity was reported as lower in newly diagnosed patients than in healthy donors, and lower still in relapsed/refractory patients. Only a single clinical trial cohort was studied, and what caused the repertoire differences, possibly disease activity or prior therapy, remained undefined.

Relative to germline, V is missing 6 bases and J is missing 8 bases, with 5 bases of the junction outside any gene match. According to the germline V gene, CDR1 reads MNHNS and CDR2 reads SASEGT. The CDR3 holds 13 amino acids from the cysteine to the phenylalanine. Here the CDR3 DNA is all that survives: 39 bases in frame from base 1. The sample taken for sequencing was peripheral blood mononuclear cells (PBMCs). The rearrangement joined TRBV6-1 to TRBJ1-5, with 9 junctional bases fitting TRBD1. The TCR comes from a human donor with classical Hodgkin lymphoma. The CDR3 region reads CASRGTGREPQHF. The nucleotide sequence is TGTGCCAGCAGGGGGACAGGGAGAGAGCCCCAGCATTTT.